The following is a T cell receptor beta chain sequence with its context. Original handling: Estimation of nucleated cell counts was performed using reference gene primer amplification. Clones were sequenced by immunoSEQ multiplex PCR, and TCRdb holds only the in-frame ones, with some missing. That table furnishes V, J and clone size, whereas the DNA furnished D and trimming. The sample consists of approximately 120,000 clones, 60% to 85% of them appearing once. These data originate in a study of blood T cell repertoires in COVID-19. In the study overall: Acute-phase and convalescent COVID-19 samples originated in the United States, Italy and Spain. The analysed material was cDNA or gDNA that came from T cells, B-cell-depleted T cells, or PBMCs.

Sequenced sample: peripheral blood. This TCR was sampled from a human donor in a cohort sampled during active or convalescent COVID-19.

The CDR3 region is CASSMQRNGETQYF. CDR3 bases: TGTGCCAGTAGTATGCAGAGGAACGGAGAGACCCAGTACTTC. The chain couples TRBV19 to TRBJ2-5; D gene ambiguous. The CDR3 spans 14 residues. The V end was cut by 3 bases, the J end by 4 bases, with 12 bases between. Germline-derived CDR1 and CDR2 are LNHDA and SQIVND (reference sequence).